Below are 20 T cell receptor beta chains sequenced from a single sample in a study of cytomegalovirus exposure and HLA in healthy donors. The PCR made use of 60 Vbeta and 13 Jbeta primers. Here immunoSEQ multiplex PCR was the method, and the copy in TCRdb shows in-frame clones only, minus some. This sample has about 130,000 clones; about four fifths occur once, and the top ten carry 3.6%. The sample taken for sequencing was PBMCs. Receptors were obtained from a woman between 40 and 55 years old in good health and CMV-seropositive.

The V and J genes are TRBV6-5 and TRBJ1-4, with unresolved D. Germline V gives CDR1 MNHEY, CDR2 SVGAGI. This CDR3 is built from 15 residues. V gave up 5 bases and J gave up 7 bases, with 17 bases separating them. Here the CDR3 DNA reads TGTGCCAGCAGTCCGCCCGGGGTGATTGGTGAAAAACTGTTTTTT. Protein: CASSPPGVIGEKLFF.

The CDR3 reads CASSVVERDRQFF. CDR3 coding DNA: TGTGCCAGCAGCGTAGTCGAACGGGATAGGCAGTTCTTC. The chain recombines TRBV9 with TRBJ2-1, with TRBD2 as a possible D gene (5 bases). V was trimmed by 0 bases and J by 12 bases, leaving 13 bases between them. The germline V gene has CDR1 SGDLS and CDR2 YYNGEE. The CDR3 is 13 amino acids.

V usage is TRBV11-3 and J usage is TRBJ1-1, with D possibly TRBD1 on 5 matching bases. V gave up 5 bases and J gave up 1 base, with 8 bases separating them. The CDR3 loop spans 13 amino acids. CDR1 SGHNT and CDR2 YENEEA come from the germline V gene. The CDR3 nucleotides read TGTGCCAGCAGCCTCGGACAGAACACTGAAGCTTTCTTT. Protein: CASSLGQNTEAFF.

J is TRBJ2-5 and V is TRBV4-1; 8 bases fit TRBD2. This CDR3 contains 14 residues. V was pared by 0 bases and J by 6 bases, with 3 bases of the junction left unmatched. In germline, CDR1 is MGHRA, CDR2 YSYEKL. The CDR3 sequence: CASSQDWTSKTQYF. CDR3 DNA: TGCGCCAGCAGCCAAGATTGGACTAGCAAGACCCAGTACTTC.

The rearrangement joins TRBV30 to TRBJ2-7; 8 nucleotides align to TRBD2. The trim removed 4 bases at V and 3 bases at J, leaving 8 bases unmatched. This CDR3 has 14 amino acids. Germline lookup yields CDR1 GTSNPN and CDR2 SVGIG (reference sequence). This CDR3 is CAWKSAGGHYEQYF. CDR3 DNA: TGTGCCTGGAAATCGGCGGGAGGCCACTACGAGCAGTACTTC.

This clone was seen only a few times. The chain combines TRBV28 with TRBJ1-2, with D tentatively TRBD1 (5 bases). Trimming left V 5 bases short and J 5 bases short, with 12 bases between. Germline CDR1 is MDHEN and CDR2 is SYDVKM. CDR3 length: 13 amino acids. The CDR3 reads CASSPGLLYGYTF. As DNA, the CDR3 is TGTGCCAGCAGTCCAGGGTTGTTGTATGGCTACACCTTC.

The CDR3 here is CASDNGATNEKLFF. Here the CDR3 DNA reads TGTGCCAGCGATAACGGGGCAACTAATGAAAAACTGTTTTTT. The V call is TRBV28, the J call TRBJ1-4, with no clear D. Germline-derived CDR1 and CDR2 are MDHEN and SYDVKM. The CDR3 covers 14 residues. Trimming cost V 8 bases and J 0 bases, with 10 bases left between them.

The sample holds a few counts of this clone. The chain has TRBV28 and TRBJ2-1; unclear D gene. V was pared by 2 bases and J by 8 bases, with 7 bases between. Germline-derived CDR1 and CDR2 are MDHEN and SYDVKM. CDR3 length equals 12 residues. CDR3 residues: CASSLERDEQFF. The CDR3 bases are TGTGCCAGCAGTTTAGAGCGCGATGAGCAGTTCTTC.

This chain joins TRBV5-4 and TRBJ2-3; 10 nucleotides align to TRBD2. Germline trimming cut 4 bases from V and 1 base from J; bases unmatched to any gene: 3. Germline CDR1 reads SGHNT; CDR2 reads YYREEE (reference sequence). The CDR3 consists of 15 residues. For the CDR3, the DNA is TGTGCCAGCAGCACTGGACTAGCGGGCACAGATACGCAGTATTTT. It encodes CASSTGLAGTDTQYF.

The chain uses TRBV27 and TRBJ2-7, with D perhaps matching TRBD1 (5 bases). Germline V gene lookup returns CDR1 MNHEY and CDR2 SMNVEV (reference sequence). This CDR3 spans 13 amino acids. V was shortened by 2 bases and J by 5 bases, with 10 bases between the two germline ends. Here the CDR3 reads CASSLMQGNEQYF. CDR3 bases: TGTGCCAGCAGTTTAATGCAGGGTAACGAGCAGTACTTC.

The gene calls are TRBV27 and TRBJ2-2; the D is unclear. Germline-derived CDR1 and CDR2 are MNHEY and SMNVEV (reference sequence). CDR3 size: 13 residues. V was pared by 5 bases and J by 1 base, with 5 bases between. The CDR3 sequence is CASSPRNTGELFF. The DNA for the CDR3 is TGTGCCAGCAGTCCTAGGAACACCGGGGAGCTGTTTTTT.

DNA for the CDR3: TGCGCCAGCAGCGAAAGTTCTCAACTAGTGGAGACCCAGTACTTC. This encodes CASSESSQLVETQYF. J is TRBJ2-5 and V is TRBV5-1, with a possible D match to TRBD2 (5 bases). Between the trimmed V and J ends, which lost 4 bases and 5 bases, there was a span of 18 bases. Germline lookup yields CDR1 SGHRS and CDR2 YFSETQ. The CDR3 runs 15 residues.

In its sample, this clone was seen once. CDR3 nucleotides: TGCAGCGCGGACCTCAGGGTTGCGAACACTGAAGCTTTCTTT. Amino acids: CSADLRVANTEAFF. This rearrangement joins TRBV29-1 to TRBJ1-1; maybe TRBD1 (5 bases). Germline CDR1 and CDR2: SQVTM and ANQGSEA. Trimming stripped 7 bases from V and 1 base from J, with 16 bases between. This CDR3 has 14 residues.

A single count supports this clone. The V gene is TRBV28, the J gene TRBJ2-2; no reliable D call. This CDR3 has 13 amino acids. Trimming removed 3 bases at V and 3 bases at J, with 5 bases between. Germline values: CDR1 MDHEN, CDR2 SYDVKM. The CDR3 coding sequence is TGTGCCAGCAGTTTCTTATACACCGGGGAGCTGTTTTTT. Its protein is CASSFLYTGELFF.

The V and J genes are TRBV9 and TRBJ1-2; D might be TRBD1 (6 bases). The ends were cut back, 3 bases at V and 0 bases at J, with 12 bases in the middle. CDR1 is SGDLS and CDR2 is YYNGEE in the germline V gene. The CDR3 spans 15 residues. The CDR3 DNA reads TGTGCCAGCAGCGATTTGGGACATTCTAACTATGGCTACACCTTC. Amino acid sequence: CASSDLGHSNYGYTF.

V is TRBV19 and J is TRBJ2-5; 9 bases fit TRBD1. Unmatched junction bases numbered 18, after V lost 2 bases and J lost 11 bases. Per germline, CDR1 LNHDA and CDR2 SQIVND (reference sequence). The CDR3 is made up of 17 amino acids. CDR3 nucleotide sequence: TGTGCCAGTAGTATACGACAAACCGGGACAGGGTTTGCAGAGCAGTACTTC. This translates into CASSIRQTGTGFAEQYF.

This chain joins TRBV7-9 and TRBJ2-7; a possible D gene is TRBD1 (5 bases). The V and J ends lost 4 bases and 1 base respectively, with 11 bases between them. Germline-derived CDR1 and CDR2 are SEHNR and FQNEAQ (reference sequence). The CDR3 consists of 14 residues. The CDR3 spells CASSSSRASYEQYF. As DNA, the CDR3 is TGTGCCAGCAGCTCCTCCAGGGCGTCCTACGAGCAGTACTTC. Full variable domain (remainder filled in from reference TRBV7-9 and TRBJ2-7): DTGVSQNPRHKITKRGQNVTFRCDPISEHNRLYWYRQTLGQGPEFLTYFQNEAQLEKSRLLSDRFSAERPKGSFSTLEIQRTEQGDSAMYLCASSSSRASYEQYFGPGTRLTVT.

The chain couples TRBV15 to TRBJ2-7; D might be TRBD1 (6 bases). Germline assignment: CDR1 LNHNV and CDR2 YYDKDF (reference sequence). Between the trimmed V and J ends, which lost 5 bases and 6 bases, there was a span of 14 bases. The CDR3 has 13 residues. The DNA of the CDR3 is TGTGCCACCAGCCCGAGGGGGTTATCCGAGCAGTACTTC. Protein: CATSPRGLSEQYF.

V gene TRBV7-9 combines with J gene TRBJ2-6; the match to TRBD1 covers 9 bases. Germline V gene data show CDR1 as SEHNR and CDR2 as FQNEAQ (reference sequence). Trimming removed 2 bases from V and 2 bases from J; junction bases left unmatched: 1. The CDR3 is made up of 16 amino acids. The CDR3 region has the DNA TGTGCCAGCAGCTTAAACAGGGGGCCTGGGGCCAACGTCCTGACTTTC. Amino acids: CASSLNRGPGANVLTF.

V and J are TRBV30 and TRBJ1-5, with TRBD1 identical over 8 bases. V was clipped by 5 bases and J by 5 bases; unmatched bases: 8. CDR3 size: 14 residues. Germline V lookup: CDR1 GTSNPN, CDR2 SVGIG (reference sequence). The CDR3 region has the DNA TGTGCCTGGGCTGAGGGACAGGTATATCAGCCCCAGCATTTT. Its translation is CAWAEGQVYQPQHF.